What follows are 26 T cell receptor beta chains derived from one specimen sequenced in a study of cytomegalovirus exposure and HLA in healthy donors (dated by TCRdb to 2015 to 2018). Libraries were prepared through the immunoSEQ multiplex PCR assay. For the multiplex PCR, a mixture combining 60 forward primers for TCR Vbeta segments and 13 reverse primers for TCR Jbeta segments was used. What TCRdb holds here is the immuneACCESS table cut down to in-frame rearrangements. Part of the clones is not present; checked against another copy, under half of the missing clones reflect an unresolved V gene, and the others are unexplained. The sample table records 200,000 to 250,000 clones; over 70% of these occur just once. 0.71% of the sample rests with the top ten. Sequences were obtained from PBMCs. These TCRs come from a boy aged 2 to 9 in good health and CMV-seronegative.

This chain links TRBV2 with TRBJ1-2; tentative D call: TRBD1 (6 bases). Trimming removed 8 bases at V and 4 bases at J, with 14 bases between. The germline V gene encodes CDR1 SNHLY and CDR2 FYNNEI. The CDR3 totals 13 residues. Written as DNA, the CDR3 is TGTGCCAGCCTGGACAGTTTCGTCTATGGCTACACCTTC. Translation gives CASLDSFVYGYTF.

This sequence joins TRBV5-7 and TRBJ2-3, with D possibly being TRBD2 (6 bases). TRBV5-7 has ORF status, its function being uncertain. V was shortened by 4 bases and J by 6 bases, with 24 bases between the two germline ends. The CDR3 is made up of 17 amino acids. CDR3 sequence (DNA): TGTGCCAGCAGCCCGACGGGCGGGGAATCGACGGCGGATACGCAGTATTTT. Its translation: CASSPTGGESTADTQYF.

The chain couples TRBV2 to TRBJ1-1, with D uncertain. Per germline, CDR1 SNHLY and CDR2 FYNNEI. The CDR3 length is 13 residues. Trimming cost V 0 bases and J 5 bases, with 7 bases left between them. The CDR3 DNA is TGTGCCAGCAGTGAAGCCTGGAGGACTGAAGCTTTCTTT. It translates to CASSEAWRTEAFF.

The V call is TRBV5-1, the J call TRBJ1-2; TRBD1 matches at 7 bases. The ends lost 4 bases at V and 6 bases at J; junction bases unmatched: 6. This CDR3 has 13 residues. Germline CDR1 reads SGHRS; CDR2 reads YFSETQ. The CDR3 reads CASSRDRSNGYTF. The DNA for the CDR3 is TGCGCCAGCAGCAGGGACAGAAGTAATGGCTACACCTTC.

V gene TRBV5-1 combines with J gene TRBJ2-5; D is uncertain. The CDR3 totals 15 residues. Germline V gene sequence: CDR1 SGHRS, CDR2 YFSETQ. Trimming stripped 0 bases from V and 5 bases from J, with 14 bases between. CDR3 sequence reads: CASSLAGSSRETQYF. CDR3 bases: TGCGCCAGCAGCTTGGCCGGTTCATCTAGGGAGACCCAGTACTTC.

The chain uses TRBV5-1 and TRBJ2-3; 7 positions agree with TRBD1. The V gene end was trimmed by 2 bases and the J gene end by 5 bases; junction bases not matched to a gene: 8. Per the germline V gene, CDR1 is SGHRS and CDR2 is YFSETQ. The CDR3 length is 15 residues. CDR3 nucleotides: TGCGCCAGCAGCTTAGGAACAGGGGTGGGAGATACGCAGTATTTT. It translates to CASSLGTGVGDTQYF. Based on the CDR3 plus reference TRBV5-1 and TRBJ2-3, the full variable domain is KAGVTQTPRYLIKTRGQQVTLSCSPISGHRSVSWYQQTPGQGLQFLFEYFSETQRNKGNFPGRFSGRQFSNSRSEMNVSTLELGDSALYLCASSLGTGVGDTQYFGPGTRLTVL.

The chain couples TRBV7-6 to TRBJ2-2; perhaps TRBD1 as D (6 bases). The V end lost 4 bases, the J end lost 5 bases, and 11 bases lay between the germline ends. The length of the CDR3 is 14 residues. Per the germline V gene, CDR1 is SGHVS and CDR2 is FNYEAQ. CDR3 in DNA: TGTGCCAGCAGCTCACAGGGAACAACCGGGGAGCTGTTTTTT. Protein sequence: CASSSQGTTGELFF. The variable domain in full, with the rest retrieved from reference TRBV7-6 and TRBJ2-2, is GAGVSQSPRYKVTKRGQDVALRCDPISGHVSLYWYRQALGQGPEFLTYFNYEAQQDKSGLPNDRFSAERPEGSISTLTIQRTEQRDSAMYRCASSSQGTTGELFFGEGSRLTVL.

The chain carries TRBV19 and TRBJ2-1; D is unresolved. Germline loops: CDR1 LNHDA, CDR2 SQIVND (reference sequence). This CDR3 has 15 residues. V was pared by 5 bases and J by 1 base, with 12 bases between. Here the CDR3 reads CASSPDPGSYNEQFF. Written as DNA, the CDR3 is TGTGCCAGTAGTCCTGACCCCGGGTCCTACAATGAGCAGTTCTTC.

The CDR3 protein is CAISEGRLAGQETQYF. The CDR3 DNA follows: TGTGCCATCAGTGAAGGGCGACTAGCGGGCCAAGAGACCCAGTACTTC. This chain uses TRBV10-3 with TRBJ2-5, with 10 bases aligning to TRBD2. This CDR3 region has 16 residues. Germline V gene data show CDR1 as ENHRY and CDR2 as SYGVKD. V was clipped by 3 bases and J by 1 base; unmatched bases: 5.

CDR3 sequence: CASSRTGLNQETQYF. The CDR3 DNA sequence: TGTGCCAGCAGCCGGACAGGGCTGAATCAAGAGACCCAGTACTTC. The rearrangement joins TRBV5-4 to TRBJ2-5; TRBD1 matches 8 bases. CDR3 length equals 15 residues. The germline gives CDR1 SGHNT, CDR2 YYREEE (reference sequence). The J segment lost 2 bases and the V segment lost 4 bases, leaving 7 bases of the junction unmatched.

The chain is built from TRBV6-5 and TRBJ1-1; 7 nucleotides match TRBD1. Germline loops: CDR1 MNHEY, CDR2 SVGAGI. The CDR3 runs to 13 residues. J was trimmed by 4 bases and V by 4 bases; bases with no gene match: 3. CDR3 DNA sequence: TGTGCCAGCAGTTTCTCAGGGGGCACTGAAGCTTTCTTT. Translating it yields CASSFSGGTEAFF.

V gene TRBV30 combines with J gene TRBJ1-5, with a weak D call TRBD1 (5 bases). The CDR3 loop spans 13 amino acids. Trimming pared 3 bases from V and 5 bases from J, leaving 11 bases between. Germline CDR1 reads GTSNPN; CDR2 reads SVGIG (reference sequence). CDR3 residues: CAWSQGGDQPQHF. The CDR3 DNA sequence: TGTGCCTGGAGCCAGGGAGGGGATCAGCCCCAGCATTTT.

This clone was found a few times. The chain uses TRBV30 and TRBJ1-5; D gene uncertain. The germline V gene encodes CDR1 GTSNPN and CDR2 SVGIG (reference sequence). The germline V and J ends were trimmed by 0 bases and 3 bases, with 9 bases remaining between them. The CDR3 length is 14 residues. Here the CDR3 DNA reads TGTGCCTGGAGTGTGGACGGACTCAATCAGCCCCAGCATTTT. It encodes CAWSVDGLNQPQHF.

V is TRBV18 and J is TRBJ2-7; maybe TRBD1 (5 bases). The V gene's germline CDR1 is KGHSH and CDR2 LQKENI. Trimming shortened V by 3 bases and J by 3 bases, and 12 bases separated the two germline ends. The CDR3 loop spans 14 amino acids. CDR3 in DNA: TGTGCCAGCTCACCGGTAGGACACCTCTACGAGCAGTACTTC. Its protein is CASSPVGHLYEQYF.

The V gene is TRBV2, the J gene TRBJ1-1, with 10 bases fitting TRBD1. This CDR3 has 15 residues. Germline values: CDR1 SNHLY, CDR2 FYNNEI. J gave up 7 bases and V 4 bases, and 9 bases lay outside the gene matches. The CDR3 DNA follows: TGTGCCAGCAGTGTCGGGACAGGGGACGTGTGTGAAGCTTTCTTT. It translates to CASSVGTGDVCEAFF.

V and J are TRBV7-9 and TRBJ2-5; 9 bases align to TRBD1. There are 16 residues in the CDR3. Trimming cost V 1 base and J 1 base; bases outside gene matches: 4. CDR1 and CDR2 from the germline V gene are SEHNR and FQNEAQ (reference sequence). In nucleotides, the CDR3 is TGTGCCAGCAGCTTAGGGGGACAGGGACTCCAAGAGACCCAGTACTTC. Translation gives CASSLGGQGLQETQYF.

The gene calls are TRBV4-2 and TRBJ2-5; tentatively, D is TRBD1 (6 bases). Germline-derived CDR1 and CDR2 are LGHNA and YNFKEQ. The CDR3 contains 14 residues. V dropped 2 bases and J dropped 5 bases, with 12 bases sitting between them. The CDR3 DNA reads TGTGCCAGCAGCCAACAGGGGTGGCGGGAGACCCAGTACTTC. Translation gives CASSQQGWRETQYF.

The chain combines TRBV5-4 with TRBJ2-7; 9 bases are shared with TRBD2. The CDR3 covers 15 residues. V lost 4 bases and J lost 3; bases outside the gene matches: 8. Germline CDR1 reads SGHNT; CDR2 reads YYREEE (reference sequence). The CDR3 protein is CASSPCTSGLYEQYF. CDR3 in DNA: TGTGCCAGCAGCCCTTGCACTAGCGGGCTCTACGAGCAGTACTTC.

V usage is TRBV5-8 and J usage is TRBJ1-3, with no clear D. V was pared by 9 bases and J by 4 bases, with 14 bases between. CDR3 length equals 13 residues. Germline values: CDR1 SGHTS, CDR2 YDEGEE. The CDR3 loop is CANIWTGGNTIYF. The DNA for the CDR3 is TGTGCCAACATCTGGACTGGGGGAAACACCATATATTTT.

V gene TRBV5-4 combines with J gene TRBJ2-7, with 8 bases that match TRBD2. Per the germline V gene, CDR1 is SGHNT and CDR2 is YYREEE (reference sequence). With 0 bases clipped from V and 4 bases from J, the junction kept 9 bases outside the gene matches. The CDR3 contains 16 residues. CDR3 coding DNA: TGTGCCAGCAGCTTGGAGGCCGGGGGGGCCGCTTACGAGCAGTACTTC. Protein: CASSLEAGGAAYEQYF.

This clone was seen more than once but under ten times. This sequence joins TRBV30 and TRBJ2-5, with 7 positions matching TRBD1. V shed 0 bases and J 4 bases; nucleotides not matched to a gene: 8. The CDR3 loop spans 15 amino acids. Germline CDR1 is GTSNPN and CDR2 is SVGIG (reference sequence). The CDR3 sequence is CAWSVPRRGSETQYF. In nucleotides, the CDR3 is TGTGCCTGGAGTGTACCCCGCAGGGGGTCAGAGACCCAGTACTTC.

J is TRBJ2-7 and V is TRBV19, with 9 bases lining up with TRBD2. There are 15 residues in the CDR3. The trim removed 4 bases at V and 3 bases at J, leaving 7 bases unmatched. Germline lookup yields CDR1 LNHDA and CDR2 SQIVND (reference sequence). The CDR3 loop is CASSRWLAGNYEQYF. Written as DNA, the CDR3 is TGTGCCAGTAGTAGGTGGCTAGCGGGGAACTACGAGCAGTACTTC.

The sample holds one count of this clone. The chain links TRBV19 to TRBJ1-6; 8 bases are a match to TRBD1. Per the germline V gene, CDR1 is LNHDA and CDR2 is SQIVND (reference sequence). J gave up 5 bases and V 3 bases, and 3 bases lay outside the gene matches. CDR3 length equals 15 residues. The CDR3 DNA reads TGTGCCAGTAGTATCGGGACAGGCGATAATTCACCCCTCCACTTT. As protein: CASSIGTGDNSPLHF.

The chain has TRBV20-1 and TRBJ2-3; D gene ambiguous. The CDR3 covers 10 residues. Per the germline V gene, CDR1 is DFQATT and CDR2 is SNEGSKA (reference sequence). V lost 4 bases and J lost 4, with 3 bases in between. The CDR3 loop reads CSAKPDTQYF. As DNA, the CDR3 is TGCAGTGCTAAGCCAGATACGCAGTATTTT.

The chain couples TRBV2 to TRBJ2-2; no clear D. The length of the CDR3 is 14 residues. Trimming took off 11 bases at V and 0 bases at J, with 13 bases between the two ends. Germline V gene lookup returns CDR1 SNHLY and CDR2 FYNNEI. CDR3 DNA: TGTGCCCAGCTGGGCCAGACGAACACCGGGGAGCTGTTTTTT. This sequence encodes CAQLGQTNTGELFF.

This clone was observed once. The rearrangement joins TRBV5-1 to TRBJ2-6; tentative D call: TRBD1 (6 bases). Germline loops: CDR1 SGHRS, CDR2 YFSETQ. V shed 4 bases and J shed 0 bases, with 11 bases lying between them. The CDR3 runs 16 residues. The CDR3 loop reads CASSVDRLSGANVLTF. CDR3 coding DNA: TGCGCCAGCAGCGTCGACAGGCTCTCTGGGGCCAACGTCCTGACTTTC.